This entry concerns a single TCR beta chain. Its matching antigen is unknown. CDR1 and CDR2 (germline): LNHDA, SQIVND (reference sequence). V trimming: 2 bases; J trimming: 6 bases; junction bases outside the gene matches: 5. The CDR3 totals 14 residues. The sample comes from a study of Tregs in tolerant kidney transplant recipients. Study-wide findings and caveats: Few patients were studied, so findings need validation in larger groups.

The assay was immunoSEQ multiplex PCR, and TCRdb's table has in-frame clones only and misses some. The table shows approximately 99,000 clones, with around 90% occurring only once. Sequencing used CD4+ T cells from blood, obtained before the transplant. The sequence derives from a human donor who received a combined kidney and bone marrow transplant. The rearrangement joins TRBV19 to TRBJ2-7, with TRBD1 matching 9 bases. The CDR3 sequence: CASSIWGQGLEQYF. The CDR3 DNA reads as TGTGCCAGTAGTATATGGGGACAGGGCCTCGAGCAGTACTTC. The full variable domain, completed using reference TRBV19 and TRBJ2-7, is DGGITQSPKYLFRKEGQNVTLSCEQNLNHDAMYWYRQDPGQGLRLIYYSQIVNDFQKGDIAEGYSVSREKKESFPLTVTSAQKNPTAFYLCASSIWGQGLEQYFGPGTRLTVT.